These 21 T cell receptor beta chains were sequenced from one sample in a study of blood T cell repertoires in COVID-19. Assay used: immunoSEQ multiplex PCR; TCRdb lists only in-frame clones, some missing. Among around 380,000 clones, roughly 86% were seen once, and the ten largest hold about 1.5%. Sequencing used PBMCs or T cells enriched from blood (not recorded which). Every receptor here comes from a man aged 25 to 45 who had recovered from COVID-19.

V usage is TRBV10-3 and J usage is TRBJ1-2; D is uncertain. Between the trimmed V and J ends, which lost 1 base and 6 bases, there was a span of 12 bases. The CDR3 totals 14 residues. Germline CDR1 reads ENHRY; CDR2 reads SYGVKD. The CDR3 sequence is CAISEWVGENGYTF. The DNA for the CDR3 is TGTGCCATCAGTGAGTGGGTTGGAGAGAATGGCTACACCTTC.

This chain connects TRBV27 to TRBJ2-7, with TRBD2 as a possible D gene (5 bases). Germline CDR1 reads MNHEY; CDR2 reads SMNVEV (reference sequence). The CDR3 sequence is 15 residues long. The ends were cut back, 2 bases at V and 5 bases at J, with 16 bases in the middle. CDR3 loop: CASSLRRTPGHEQYF. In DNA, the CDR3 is TGTGCCAGCAGTTTAAGGCGGACTCCGGGCCACGAGCAGTACTTC.

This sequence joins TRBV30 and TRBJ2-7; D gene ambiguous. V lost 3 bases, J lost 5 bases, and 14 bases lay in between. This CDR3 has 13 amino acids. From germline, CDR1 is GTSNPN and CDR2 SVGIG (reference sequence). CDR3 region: CAWSARWVNEQYF. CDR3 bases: TGTGCCTGGAGCGCGCGGTGGGTTAACGAGCAGTACTTC.

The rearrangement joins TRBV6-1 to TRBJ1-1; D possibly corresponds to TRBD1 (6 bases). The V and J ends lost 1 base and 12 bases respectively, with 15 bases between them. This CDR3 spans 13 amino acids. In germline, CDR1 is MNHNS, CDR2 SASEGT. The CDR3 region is CASSEGGGPATFF. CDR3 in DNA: TGTGCCAGCAGTGAAGGGGGGGGGCCGGCCACTTTCTTT.

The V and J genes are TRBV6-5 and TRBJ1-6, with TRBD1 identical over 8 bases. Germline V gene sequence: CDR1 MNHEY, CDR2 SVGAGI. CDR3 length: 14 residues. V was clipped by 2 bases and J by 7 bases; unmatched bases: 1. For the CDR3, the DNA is TGTGCCAGCAGTTACAGACAGGGGAATTCACCCCTCCACTTT. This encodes CASSYRQGNSPLHF.

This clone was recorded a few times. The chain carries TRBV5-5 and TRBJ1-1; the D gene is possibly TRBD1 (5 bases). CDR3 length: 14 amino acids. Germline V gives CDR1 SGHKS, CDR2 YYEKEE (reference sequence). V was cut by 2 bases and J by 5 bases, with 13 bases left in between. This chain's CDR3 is CASSLRPGMTEAFF. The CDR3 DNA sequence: TGTGCCAGCAGCTTACGACCAGGGATGACTGAAGCTTTCTTT. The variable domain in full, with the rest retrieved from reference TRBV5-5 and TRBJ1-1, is DAGVTQSPTHLIKTRGQQVTLRCSPISGHKSVSWYQQVLGQGPQFIFQYYEKEERGRGNFPDRFSARQFPNYSSELNVNALLLGDSALYLCASSLRPGMTEAFFGQGTRLTVV.

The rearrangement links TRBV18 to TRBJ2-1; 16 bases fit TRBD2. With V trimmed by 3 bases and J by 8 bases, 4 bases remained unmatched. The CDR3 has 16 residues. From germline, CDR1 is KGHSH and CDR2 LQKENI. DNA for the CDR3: TGTGCCAGCTCACCCCCGGGACTAGCGGGGGGGGATGAGCAGTTCTTC. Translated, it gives CASSPPGLAGGDEQFF. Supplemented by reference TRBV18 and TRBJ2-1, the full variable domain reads NAGVMQNPRHLVRRRGQEARLRCSPMKGHSHVYWYRQLPEEGLKFMVYLQKENIIDESGMPKERFSAEFPKEGPSILRIQQVVRGDSAAYFCASSPPGLAGGDEQFFGPGTRLTVL.

CDR3 loop: CASSQAAGLAYQETQYF. CDR3 DNA sequence: TGCGCCAGCAGCCAAGCGGCGGGGTTGGCGTACCAAGAGACCCAGTACTTC. The gene calls are TRBV4-1 and TRBJ2-5; D is perhaps TRBD2 (6 bases). Deletions cut 1 base from V and 0 bases from J, with 15 bases between. This CDR3 is 17 amino acids long. CDR1 and CDR2 (germline): MGHRA, YSYEKL.

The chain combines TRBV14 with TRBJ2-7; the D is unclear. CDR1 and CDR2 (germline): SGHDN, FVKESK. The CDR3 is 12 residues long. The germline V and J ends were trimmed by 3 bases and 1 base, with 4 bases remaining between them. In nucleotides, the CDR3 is TGTGCCAGCAGCCAGTATTCCTACGAGCAGTACTTC. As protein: CASSQYSYEQYF.

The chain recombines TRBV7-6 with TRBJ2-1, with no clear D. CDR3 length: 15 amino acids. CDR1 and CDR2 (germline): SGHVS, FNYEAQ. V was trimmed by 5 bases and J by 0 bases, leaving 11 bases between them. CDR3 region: CASSPVSASYNEQFF. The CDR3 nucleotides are TGTGCCAGCAGCCCCGTCAGCGCCTCCTACAATGAGCAGTTCTTC.

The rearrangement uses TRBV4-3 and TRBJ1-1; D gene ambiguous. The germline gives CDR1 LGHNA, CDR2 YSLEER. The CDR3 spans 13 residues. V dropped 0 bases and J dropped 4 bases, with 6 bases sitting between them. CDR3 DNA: TGCGCCAGCAGCCAAGACACAGTCACTGAAGCTTTCTTT. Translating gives CASSQDTVTEAFF.

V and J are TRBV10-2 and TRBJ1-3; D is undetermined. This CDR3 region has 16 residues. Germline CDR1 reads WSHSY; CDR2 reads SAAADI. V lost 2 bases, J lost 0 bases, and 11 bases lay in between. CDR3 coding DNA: TGCGCCAGCAGTGAGCGGAGAGGATTCTCTGGAAACACCATATATTTT. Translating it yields CASSERRGFSGNTIYF.

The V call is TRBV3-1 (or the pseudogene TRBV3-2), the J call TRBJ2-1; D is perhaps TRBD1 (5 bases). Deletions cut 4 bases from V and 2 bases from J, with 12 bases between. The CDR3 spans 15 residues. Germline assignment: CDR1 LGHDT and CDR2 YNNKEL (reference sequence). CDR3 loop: CASSRLADTYNEQFF. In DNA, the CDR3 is TGTGCCAGCAGCCGCCTGGCGGACACCTACAATGAGCAGTTCTTC.

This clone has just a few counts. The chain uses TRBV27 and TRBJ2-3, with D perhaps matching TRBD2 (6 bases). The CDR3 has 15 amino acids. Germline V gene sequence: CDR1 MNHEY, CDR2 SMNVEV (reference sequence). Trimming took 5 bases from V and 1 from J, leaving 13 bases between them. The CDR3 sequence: CASSRRRGGTDTQYF. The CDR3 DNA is TGTGCCAGCAGTAGAAGGCGGGGAGGCACAGATACGCAGTATTTT.

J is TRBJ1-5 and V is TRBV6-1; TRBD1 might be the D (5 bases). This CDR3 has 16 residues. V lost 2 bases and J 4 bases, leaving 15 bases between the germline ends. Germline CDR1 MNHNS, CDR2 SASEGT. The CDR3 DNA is TGTGCCAGCAGTGAACTGGGCAGGGCCCTAAATCAGCCCCAGCATTTT. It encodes CASSELGRALNQPQHF.

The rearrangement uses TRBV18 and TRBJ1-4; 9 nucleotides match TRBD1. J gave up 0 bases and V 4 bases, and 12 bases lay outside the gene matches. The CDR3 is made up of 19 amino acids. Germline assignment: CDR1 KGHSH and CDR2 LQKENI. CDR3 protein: CASSLTGQGGGATNEKLFF. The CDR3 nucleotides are TGTGCCAGCTCACTCACGGGACAGGGTGGAGGAGCAACTAATGAAAAACTGTTTTTT.

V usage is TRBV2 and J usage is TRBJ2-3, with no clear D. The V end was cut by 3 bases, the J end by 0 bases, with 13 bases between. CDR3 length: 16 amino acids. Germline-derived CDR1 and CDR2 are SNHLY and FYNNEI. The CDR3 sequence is CASSEVRLASTDTQYF. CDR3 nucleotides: TGTGCCAGCAGTGAGGTCAGGTTGGCTAGCACAGATACGCAGTATTTT. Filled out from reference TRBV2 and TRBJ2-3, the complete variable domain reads EPEVTQTPSHQVTQMGQEVILRCVPISNHLYFYWYRQILGQKVEFLVSFYNNEISEKSEIFDDQFSVERPDGSNFTLKIRSTKLEDSAMYFCASSEVRLASTDTQYFGPGTRLTVL.

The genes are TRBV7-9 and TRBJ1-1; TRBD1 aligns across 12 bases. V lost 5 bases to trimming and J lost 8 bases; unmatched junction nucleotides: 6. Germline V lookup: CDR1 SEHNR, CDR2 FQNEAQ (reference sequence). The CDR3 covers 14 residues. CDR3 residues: CASSPRDRGLEAFF. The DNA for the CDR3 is TGTGCCAGCAGCCCCCGGGACAGGGGGCTGGAAGCTTTCTTT.

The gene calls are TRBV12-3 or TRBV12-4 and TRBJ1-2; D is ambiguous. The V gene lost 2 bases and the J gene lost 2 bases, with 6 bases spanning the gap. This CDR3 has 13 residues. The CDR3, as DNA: TGTGCCAGCAGTTTACAATTGAACTATGGCTACACCTTC. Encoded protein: CASSLQLNYGYTF.

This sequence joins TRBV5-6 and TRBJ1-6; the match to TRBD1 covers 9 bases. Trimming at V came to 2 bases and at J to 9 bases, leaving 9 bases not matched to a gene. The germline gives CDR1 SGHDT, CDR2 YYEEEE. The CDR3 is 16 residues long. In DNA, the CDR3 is TGTGCCAGCAGCTTTGCACAGGGGGCGAATTCTTCACCCCTCCACTTT. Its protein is CASSFAQGANSSPLHF.

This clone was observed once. This chain's CDR3 is CASSLNRGDTQYF. The CDR3 DNA reads TGTGCCAGCAGCTTGAACAGGGGGGATACGCAGTATTTT. The genes are TRBV11-2 and TRBJ2-3; 8 bases line up with TRBD1. CDR1 is SGHAT, CDR2 FQNNGV, per germline. This CDR3 contains 13 residues. The V segment lost 3 bases and the J segment 6 bases; nucleotides outside the gene matches: 2.